Listed below are T cell receptor beta chains from one sample, sequenced in a study of cytomegalovirus exposure and HLA in healthy donors. Assay used: immunoSEQ multiplex PCR; TCRdb lists only in-frame clones, some missing. The table lists fewer than 150,000 clones, around 80% of them singletons. Specimen: PBMCs. These receptor sequences come from a man between 35 and 55 years old in good health and CMV-seropositive. The CDR3 runs from the conserved cysteine through the conserved F or W. D genes are given only for firm matches. Clone size is shown for a subset of rows, as once, few, many or a class of expanded clone.

D gene: TRBD1; CDR3 length: 14; clone size: -; J gene: TRBJ1-5; V gene: TRBV6-1; CDR3 DNA: TGTGCCAGCAGCATTGACAGGGTTGGCCAGCCCCAGCATTTT; CDR3 protein: CASSIDRVGQPQHF
D gene: TRBD1; CDR3 length: 13; clone size: -; J gene: TRBJ1-6; V gene: TRBV30; CDR3 DNA: TGTGCCTGGCTCCGGGACAGGGGCTCACCCCTCCACTTT; CDR3 protein: CAWLRDRGSPLHF
D gene: -; CDR3 length: 17; clone size: -; J gene: TRBJ1-4; V gene: TRBV5-4; CDR3 DNA: TGTGCCAGCAGCTTGGGCTCCTCAGGAGGGAGTGATGAAAAACTGTTTTTT; CDR3 protein: CASSLGSSGGSDEKLFF
D gene: -; CDR3 length: 15; clone size: -; J gene: TRBJ2-6; V gene: TRBV5-6; CDR3 DNA: TGTGCCAGCAGCCCGAACTACGCTGGGGCCAACGTCCTGACTTTC; CDR3 protein: CASSPNYAGANVLTF
D gene: -; CDR3 length: 15; clone size: -; J gene: TRBJ2-5; V gene: TRBV7-3; CDR3 DNA: TGTGCCAGCAGCTTAATTCGCGGCAGGGAAGAGACCCAGTACTTC; CDR3 protein: CASSLIRGREETQYF
D gene: -; CDR3 length: 12; clone size: -; J gene: TRBJ1-6; V gene: TRBV19; CDR3 DNA: TGTGCCAGTAGTCCCTCTCGAGGAGCCCTCCACTTT; CDR3 protein: CASSPSRGALHF
D gene: TRBD1; CDR3 length: 16; clone size: -; J gene: TRBJ2-3; V gene: TRBV28; CDR3 DNA: TGTGCCAGCAGTTCCCGGACAGGGGACCAGTGGGATACGCAGTATTTT; CDR3 protein: CASSSRTGDQWDTQYF
D gene: TRBD1; CDR3 length: 14; clone size: -; J gene: TRBJ2-3; V gene: TRBV7-3; CDR3 DNA: TGTGCCAGCAGCCTACAGGGGCGCACAGATACGCAGTATTTT; CDR3 protein: CASSLQGRTDTQYF
D gene: TRBD1; CDR3 length: 14; clone size: -; J gene: TRBJ1-6; V gene: TRBV27; CDR3 DNA: TGTGCCAGTAGACAGGGTCTGGATAATTCACCCCTCCACTTT; CDR3 protein: CASRQGLDNSPLHF
D gene: TRBD2; CDR3 length: 15; clone size: -; J gene: TRBJ2-7; V gene: TRBV5-1; CDR3 DNA: TGCGCCAGCAGCTCCACCGGGGGGGCCTACTACGAGCAGTACTTC; CDR3 protein: CASSSTGGAYYEQYF
D gene: -; CDR3 length: 14; clone size: -; J gene: TRBJ2-5; V gene: TRBV2; CDR3 DNA: TGTGCCAGCACCCTACAGGGTCCTGGAGAGACCCAGTACTTC; CDR3 protein: CASTLQGPGETQYF
D gene: TRBD1; CDR3 length: 14; clone size: -; J gene: TRBJ1-2; V gene: TRBV7-2; CDR3 DNA: TGTGCCAGCAGCTTTACAGGGGGCAGGAAAGGCTACACCTTC; CDR3 protein: CASSFTGGRKGYTF
D gene: TRBD2; CDR3 length: 15; clone size: -; J gene: TRBJ2-4; V gene: TRBV4-2; CDR3 DNA: TGTGCCAGCAGCCAACTTACAGCGGGAGGGGACATTCAGTACTTC; CDR3 protein: CASSQLTAGGDIQYF
D gene: TRBD2; CDR3 length: 16; clone size: -; J gene: TRBJ2-7; V gene: TRBV5-5; CDR3 DNA: TGTGCCAGCAGCTTGGCGGCCCGCCTAGCGGGAGTCGAGCAGTACTTC; CDR3 protein: CASSLAARLAGVEQYF
D gene: -; CDR3 length: 13; clone size: -; J gene: TRBJ1-5; V gene: TRBV5-6; CDR3 DNA: TGTGCCAGCAGCACCGGGGGGGTCCAGCCCCAGCATTTT; CDR3 protein: CASSTGGVQPQHF
D gene: -; CDR3 length: 14; clone size: -; J gene: TRBJ1-2; V gene: TRBV12-5; CDR3 DNA: TGTGCTAGTGGTTTGAGAGGCAGTGACTATGGCTACACCTTC; CDR3 protein: CASGLRGSDYGYTF
D gene: -; CDR3 length: 15; clone size: few; J gene: TRBJ1-3; V gene: TRBV5-1; CDR3 DNA: TGCGCCAGCAGCTTCGAGGGATTCTCTGGAAACACCATATATTTT; CDR3 protein: CASSFEGFSGNTIYF
D gene: TRBD1; CDR3 length: 13; clone size: -; J gene: TRBJ1-1; V gene: TRBV29-1; CDR3 DNA: TGCAGCGTTGACGACAGGGATGGCACTGAAGCTTTCTTT; CDR3 protein: CSVDDRDGTEAFF
D gene: -; CDR3 length: 12; clone size: few; J gene: TRBJ1-2; V gene: TRBV28; CDR3 DNA: TGTGCCAGCCAGGGCTCTAACTATGGCTACACCTTC; CDR3 protein: CASQGSNYGYTF
D gene: -; CDR3 length: 14; clone size: few; J gene: TRBJ1-4; V gene: TRBV18; CDR3 DNA: TGTGCCAGCTCACCACCAGGGGATTCTGAAAAACTGTTTTTT; CDR3 protein: CASSPPGDSEKLFF
D gene: -; CDR3 length: 12; clone size: -; J gene: TRBJ2-7; V gene: TRBV7-9; CDR3 DNA: TGTTCCAGCAGCCCACAGGGATACGAGCAGTACTTC; CDR3 protein: CSSSPQGYEQYF
D gene: -; CDR3 length: 13; clone size: -; J gene: TRBJ1-2; V gene: TRBV6-6; CDR3 DNA: TGTGCCAGCAGTGACGGGACATACAGAGGCTACACCTTC; CDR3 protein: CASSDGTYRGYTF
D gene: -; CDR3 length: 14; clone size: -; J gene: TRBJ2-2; V gene: TRBV10-2; CDR3 DNA: TGCGCCAGCAGAGGACTGGCCCCTGGCGGGGAGCTGTTTTTT; CDR3 protein: CASRGLAPGGELFF
D gene: -; CDR3 length: 15; clone size: -; J gene: TRBJ1-3; V gene: TRBV5-6; CDR3 DNA: TGTGCCAGCAGCTTTATACAGGTCCCTGGAAACACCATATATTTT; CDR3 protein: CASSFIQVPGNTIYF
D gene: -; CDR3 length: 14; clone size: -; J gene: TRBJ2-2; V gene: TRBV9; CDR3 DNA: TGTGCCAGCAGCCCACGACACCAAACCGGGGAGCTGTTTTTT; CDR3 protein: CASSPRHQTGELFF
D gene: TRBD1; CDR3 length: 12; clone size: once; J gene: TRBJ1-1; V gene: TRBV5-8; CDR3 DNA: TGTGCCAGCACCATTAGGACAGGGAGAGCTTTCTTT; CDR3 protein: CASTIRTGRAFF
D gene: TRBD2; CDR3 length: 15; clone size: -; J gene: TRBJ2-3; V gene: TRBV5-4; CDR3 DNA: TGTGCCAGCAGCACTAAACGGGAGGGCCGTGATACGCAGTATTTT; CDR3 protein: CASSTKREGRDTQYF
D gene: -; CDR3 length: 14; clone size: -; J gene: TRBJ2-5; V gene: TRBV5-6; CDR3 DNA: TGTGCCAGCAGCTACTCCCGAGAGGAAGAGACCCAGTACTTC; CDR3 protein: CASSYSREEETQYF
D gene: TRBD2; CDR3 length: 16; clone size: -; J gene: TRBJ2-3; V gene: TRBV10-3; CDR3 DNA: TGTGCCATCAAGCCCTATAGCGGGAGAACTACCGATACGCAGTATTTT; CDR3 protein: CAIKPYSGRTTDTQYF
D gene: TRBD1; CDR3 length: 13; clone size: -; J gene: TRBJ1-2; V gene: TRBV10-3; CDR3 DNA: TGTGCCATCAGTGGACAGGGGAACTATGGCTACACCTTC; CDR3 protein: CAISGQGNYGYTF
D gene: -; CDR3 length: 14; clone size: -; J gene: TRBJ2-5; V gene: TRBV7-8; CDR3 DNA: TGTGCCAGCAGCTTAAGTGAGGGCCGAGAGACCCAGTACTTC; CDR3 protein: CASSLSEGRETQYF
D gene: -; CDR3 length: 15; clone size: once; J gene: TRBJ2-3; V gene: TRBV9; CDR3 DNA: TGTGCCAGCAGCCCGCTTTACGGGGAAGCGGGTACGCAGTATTTT; CDR3 protein: CASSPLYGEAGTQYF
D gene: TRBD2; CDR3 length: 15; clone size: -; J gene: TRBJ2-1; V gene: TRBV10-3; CDR3 DNA: TGTGCCATCCGGTCCCCGGGAGGAGGGGCCAATGAGCAGTTCTTC; CDR3 protein: CAIRSPGGGANEQFF
D gene: TRBD1; CDR3 length: 15; clone size: -; J gene: TRBJ1-2; V gene: TRBV11-3; CDR3 DNA: TGTGCCAGCAGCTTCCGGGACAGGCGAAACTATGGCTACACCTTC; CDR3 protein: CASSFRDRRNYGYTF
D gene: TRBD2; CDR3 length: 15; clone size: -; J gene: TRBJ2-7; V gene: TRBV6-5; CDR3 DNA: TGTGCCAGCAGAATCTTAGCGGGCTACTCCTACGAGCAGTACTTC; CDR3 protein: CASRILAGYSYEQYF
D gene: -; CDR3 length: 14; clone size: -; J gene: TRBJ1-2; V gene: TRBV28; CDR3 DNA: TGTGCCAGCACCGTGCGGGGGAGCAACTATGGCTACACCTTC; CDR3 protein: CASTVRGSNYGYTF
D gene: -; CDR3 length: 11; clone size: -; J gene: TRBJ2-7; V gene: TRBV29-1; CDR3 DNA: TGCAGCGTTGGGGGGGTCTACGAGCAGTACTTC; CDR3 protein: CSVGGVYEQYF
D gene: -; CDR3 length: 13; clone size: few; J gene: TRBJ1-6; V gene: TRBV5-6; CDR3 DNA: TGTGCCAGCAGCTTGGGACAGTACCGAGCCCTCCACTTT; CDR3 protein: CASSLGQYRALHF
D gene: TRBD2; CDR3 length: 17; clone size: few; J gene: TRBJ2-1; V gene: TRBV7-2; CDR3 DNA: TGTGCCAGCAGCCGAGTGGTAGCGGGAGGGTCCTACAATGAGCAGTTCTTC; CDR3 protein: CASSRVVAGGSYNEQFF
D gene: -; CDR3 length: 13; clone size: -; J gene: TRBJ1-4; V gene: TRBV9; CDR3 DNA: TGTGCCAGCAGCGCATCAACTAATGAAAAACTGTTTTTT; CDR3 protein: CASSASTNEKLFF
D gene: TRBD1; CDR3 length: 14; clone size: -; J gene: TRBJ2-7; V gene: TRBV5-1; CDR3 DNA: TGCGCCAGCAGAGGACAGGGGGATTCCTACGAGCAGTACTTC; CDR3 protein: CASRGQGDSYEQYF
D gene: -; CDR3 length: 19; clone size: few; J gene: TRBJ2-4; V gene: TRBV4-1; CDR3 DNA: TGCGCCAGCAGCCAAGATCGGCTAGTTATGGGTCTAGCCAAAAACATTCAGTACTTC; CDR3 protein: CASSQDRLVMGLAKNIQYF
D gene: TRBD1; CDR3 length: 15; clone size: -; J gene: TRBJ2-7; V gene: TRBV11-1; CDR3 DNA: TGTGCCAGCAGCTTGTCTGTACGGACAGGGGGCGAGCAGTACTTC; CDR3 protein: CASSLSVRTGGEQYF
D gene: -; CDR3 length: 14; clone size: -; J gene: TRBJ1-5; V gene: TRBV5-1; CDR3 DNA: TGCGCCAGCAGCCCTGACACCTTCGATCAGCCCCAGCATTTT; CDR3 protein: CASSPDTFDQPQHF
D gene: -; CDR3 length: 14; clone size: once; J gene: TRBJ2-3; V gene: TRBV19; CDR3 DNA: TGTGCCAGTAGCTCCGGGGGAACCACAGATACGCAGTATTTT; CDR3 protein: CASSSGGTTDTQYF
D gene: -; CDR3 length: 16; clone size: -; J gene: TRBJ1-4; V gene: TRBV27; CDR3 DNA: TGTGCCAGCAGTCTTACCGGGCTTCTCGGAGGGGAAAAACTGTTTTTT; CDR3 protein: CASSLTGLLGGEKLFF
D gene: TRBD1; CDR3 length: 16; clone size: once; J gene: TRBJ1-1; V gene: TRBV4-2; CDR3 DNA: TGTGCCAGCAGCCGAGGTTACCGGGACAGGAGCACTGAAGCTTTCTTT; CDR3 protein: CASSRGYRDRSTEAFF
D gene: -; CDR3 length: 13; clone size: -; J gene: TRBJ1-1; V gene: TRBV19; CDR3 DNA: TGTGCCAGTAGTCCCTCCACAGTCACTGAAGCTTTCTTT; CDR3 protein: CASSPSTVTEAFF
D gene: TRBD2; CDR3 length: 16; clone size: -; J gene: TRBJ2-1; V gene: TRBV27; CDR3 DNA: TGTGCCAGCAGTTCCCAACTAGCGGGCTCCTACAATGAGCAGTTCTTC; CDR3 protein: CASSSQLAGSYNEQFF
D gene: -; CDR3 length: 16; clone size: once; J gene: TRBJ2-3; V gene: TRBV2; CDR3 DNA: TGTGCCAGCAGTCGCAGAGGGGGACGGGGCGCAGATACGCAGTATTTT; CDR3 protein: CASSRRGGRGADTQYF
D gene: TRBD1; CDR3 length: 15; clone size: -; J gene: TRBJ1-1; V gene: TRBV7-9; CDR3 DNA: TGTGCCAGCAGCCCTAGTCGGGACAGGAACACTGAAGCTTTCTTT; CDR3 protein: CASSPSRDRNTEAFF
D gene: TRBD1; CDR3 length: 15; clone size: once; J gene: TRBJ1-5; V gene: TRBV5-1; CDR3 DNA: TGCGCCAGCAGCGTCGGGACAGCCAGTGGTCAGCCCCAGCATTTT; CDR3 protein: CASSVGTASGQPQHF
D gene: -; CDR3 length: 15; clone size: -; J gene: TRBJ2-1; V gene: TRBV11-3; CDR3 DNA: TGTGCCAGCAGTTCTGACCCGGACATAATTGCTGAGCAGTTCTTC; CDR3 protein: CASSSDPDIIAEQFF
D gene: TRBD2; CDR3 length: 15; clone size: -; J gene: TRBJ2-2; V gene: TRBV5-4; CDR3 DNA: TGTGCCAGCAGCTTGGCCAAGGGAGGGGACGGGGAGCTGTTTTTT; CDR3 protein: CASSLAKGGDGELFF
D gene: -; CDR3 length: 15; clone size: once; J gene: TRBJ2-7; V gene: TRBV5-8; CDR3 DNA: TGTGCCAGCAGCTTGGCTCAGGGCCTCTCCTACGAGCAGTACTTC; CDR3 protein: CASSLAQGLSYEQYF
D gene: -; CDR3 length: 13; clone size: -; J gene: TRBJ1-2; V gene: TRBV25-1; CDR3 DNA: TGTGCCAGCATGGGCTGGGGGGGGGTCGGCTACACCTTC; CDR3 protein: CASMGWGGVGYTF
D gene: -; CDR3 length: 13; clone size: -; J gene: TRBJ2-7; V gene: TRBV11-2; CDR3 DNA: TGTGCCAGCAGCTTAGGAGGCAGGGCCGAGCAGTACTTC; CDR3 protein: CASSLGGRAEQYF
D gene: TRBD1; CDR3 length: 14; clone size: -; J gene: TRBJ1-2; V gene: TRBV28; CDR3 DNA: TGTGCCAGCAGAACGACAGGGGCACGTTGGGGCTACACCTTC; CDR3 protein: CASRTTGARWGYTF
D gene: TRBD1; CDR3 length: 15; clone size: -; J gene: TRBJ1-2; V gene: TRBV6-5; CDR3 DNA: TGTGCCAGCAGCCGAGGACAGGTCGTGAACTATGGCTACACCTTC; CDR3 protein: CASSRGQVVNYGYTF